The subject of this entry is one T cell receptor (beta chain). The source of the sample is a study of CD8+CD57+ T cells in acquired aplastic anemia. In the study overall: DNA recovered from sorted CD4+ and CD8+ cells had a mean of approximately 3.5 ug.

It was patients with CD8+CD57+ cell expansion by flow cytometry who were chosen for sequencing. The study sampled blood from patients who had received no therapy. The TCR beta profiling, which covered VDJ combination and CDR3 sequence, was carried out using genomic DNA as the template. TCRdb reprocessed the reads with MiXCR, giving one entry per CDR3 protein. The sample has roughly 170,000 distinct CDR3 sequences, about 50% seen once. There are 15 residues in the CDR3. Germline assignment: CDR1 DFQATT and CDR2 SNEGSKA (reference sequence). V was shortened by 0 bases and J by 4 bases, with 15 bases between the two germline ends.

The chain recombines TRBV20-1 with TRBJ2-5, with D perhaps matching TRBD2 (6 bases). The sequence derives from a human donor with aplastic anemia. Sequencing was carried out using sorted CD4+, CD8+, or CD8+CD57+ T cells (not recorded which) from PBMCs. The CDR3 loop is CSARDSSGSGETQYF. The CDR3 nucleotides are TGCAGTGCTAGAGATTCCTCCGGGAGTGGAGAGACCCAGTACTTC.